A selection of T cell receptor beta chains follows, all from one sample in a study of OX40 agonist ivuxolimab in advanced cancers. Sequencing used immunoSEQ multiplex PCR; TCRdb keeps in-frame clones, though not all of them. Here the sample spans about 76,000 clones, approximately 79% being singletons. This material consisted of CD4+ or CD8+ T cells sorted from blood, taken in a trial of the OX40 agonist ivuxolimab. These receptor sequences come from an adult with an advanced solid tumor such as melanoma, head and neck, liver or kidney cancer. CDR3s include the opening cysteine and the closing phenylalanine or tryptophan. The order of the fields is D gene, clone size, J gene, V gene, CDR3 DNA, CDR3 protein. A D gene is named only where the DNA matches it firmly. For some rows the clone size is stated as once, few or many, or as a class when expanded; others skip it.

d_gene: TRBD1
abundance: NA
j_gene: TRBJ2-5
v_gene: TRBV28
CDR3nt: TGTGCCTGTACAGGGGTGGAGGAGACCCAGTACTTC
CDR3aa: CACTGVEETQYF

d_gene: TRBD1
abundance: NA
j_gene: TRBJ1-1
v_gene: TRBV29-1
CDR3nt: TGCAGCGTCGACAGGGGGGACACTGAAGCTTTCTTT
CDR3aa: CSVDRGDTEAFF

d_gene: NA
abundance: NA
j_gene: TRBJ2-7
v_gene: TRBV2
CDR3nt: TGTGCCAGCAGCGGGTTGGGGTCGGGGGAGCAGTACTTC
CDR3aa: CASSGLGSGEQYF

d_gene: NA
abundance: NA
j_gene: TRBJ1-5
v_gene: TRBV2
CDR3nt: TGTGCCAGCAGTGAAACAGGGCGCCATCAGCCCCAGCATTTT
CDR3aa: CASSETGRHQPQHF

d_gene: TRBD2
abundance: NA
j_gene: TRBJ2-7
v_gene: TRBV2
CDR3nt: TGTGCCAGCAGCGGACTAGCGAACGAGCAGTACTTC
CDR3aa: CASSGLANEQYF

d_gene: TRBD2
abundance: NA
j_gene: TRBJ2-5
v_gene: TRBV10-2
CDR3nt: TGCGCCAGCAGGCTGACTAGCAGGTCGGAGACCCAGTACTTC
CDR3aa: CASRLTSRSETQYF

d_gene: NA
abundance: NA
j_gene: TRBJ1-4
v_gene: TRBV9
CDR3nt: TGTGCCAGCAGCGTAGGAGTTGCAACTAATGAAAAACTGTTTTTT
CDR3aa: CASSVGVATNEKLFF

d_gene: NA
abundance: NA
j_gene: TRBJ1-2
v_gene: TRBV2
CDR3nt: TGTGCCAGCAGCACAGGGCGGGGAGGTTATGGCTACACCTTC
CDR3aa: CASSTGRGGYGYTF

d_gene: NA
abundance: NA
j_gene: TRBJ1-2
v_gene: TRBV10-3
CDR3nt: TGTGCCATCGGGGGGGTTAACTATGGCTACACCTTC
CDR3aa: CAIGGVNYGYTF

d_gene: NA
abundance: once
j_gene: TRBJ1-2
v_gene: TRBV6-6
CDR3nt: TGTGCCAGCAGTCCGAATCGGGGAAGGAACTATGGCTACACCTTC
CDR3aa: CASSPNRGRNYGYTF

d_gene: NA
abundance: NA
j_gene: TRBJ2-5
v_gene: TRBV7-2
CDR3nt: TGTGCCAGCGGATTGCTTGGTGGAGAGACCCAGTACTTC
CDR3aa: CASGLLGGETQYF

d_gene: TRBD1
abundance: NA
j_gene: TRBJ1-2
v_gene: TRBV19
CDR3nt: TGTGCCAGTAGTATGCAACAGGGGGGTGACTATGGCTACACCTTC
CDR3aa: CASSMQQGGDYGYTF

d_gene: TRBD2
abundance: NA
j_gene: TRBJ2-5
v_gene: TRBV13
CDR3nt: TGTGCCAGCAACCTTTGGGGAGCTAGCGGGAAACAAGAGACCCAGTACTTC
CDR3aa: CASNLWGASGKQETQYF

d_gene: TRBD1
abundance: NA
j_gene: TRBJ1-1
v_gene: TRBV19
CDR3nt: TGTGCCAGTATGGGCAGGGGGCAGGGGTACACTGAAGCTTTCTTT
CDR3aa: CASMGRGQGYTEAFF

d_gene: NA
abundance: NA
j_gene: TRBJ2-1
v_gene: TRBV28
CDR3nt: TGTGCCAGCAGTTTAGGACAGCTAAATGAGCAGTTCTTC
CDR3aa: CASSLGQLNEQFF

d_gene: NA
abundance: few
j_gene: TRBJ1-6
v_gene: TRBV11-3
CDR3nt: TGTGCCAGCAGCAGGGACTCAAATTCACCCCTCCACTTT
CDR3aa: CASSRDSNSPLHF

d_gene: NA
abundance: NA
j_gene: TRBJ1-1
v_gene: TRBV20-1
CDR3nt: TGCAGTGCTAGGGATAACAGGAAAGCTTTCTTT
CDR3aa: CSARDNRKAFF

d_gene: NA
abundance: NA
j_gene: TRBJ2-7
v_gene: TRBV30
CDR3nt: TGTGCCTGGAGGACCCCGACAGGCTACGAGCAGTACTTC
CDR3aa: CAWRTPTGYEQYF

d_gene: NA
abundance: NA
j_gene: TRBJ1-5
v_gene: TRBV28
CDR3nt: TGTGCCAGCAGTTTAGTTCAGGGAATGGCTCTTTCTAGCAATCAGCCCCAGCATTTT
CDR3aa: CASSLVQGMALSSNQPQHF

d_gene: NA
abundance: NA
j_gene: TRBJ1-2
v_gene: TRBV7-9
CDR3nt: TGTGCCAGCAGCTTAGCGGGTTCGCTCCGGTCAGGGGCCTATGGCTACACCTTC
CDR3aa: CASSLAGSLRSGAYGYTF

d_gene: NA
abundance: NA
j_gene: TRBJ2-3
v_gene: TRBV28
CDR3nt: TGTGCCAGCAGTTCCAACCCGGGACCTACGCAGTATTTT
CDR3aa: CASSSNPGPTQYF

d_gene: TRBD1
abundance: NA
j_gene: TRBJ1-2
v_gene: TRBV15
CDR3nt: TGTGCCACCAGCACAGACAGGGCGCAGGCACGCGACTATGGCTACACCTTC
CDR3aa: CATSTDRAQARDYGYTF

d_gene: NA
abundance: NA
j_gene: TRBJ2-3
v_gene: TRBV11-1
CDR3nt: TGTGCCAGCAGCCCAAAAGCCAGGGGCTTACAGTATTTT
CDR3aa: CASSPKARGLQYF

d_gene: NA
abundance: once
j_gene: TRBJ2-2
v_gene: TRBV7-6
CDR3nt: TGTGCCAGCAGCTTATCCGGGAACACCGGGGAGCTGTTTTTT
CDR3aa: CASSLSGNTGELFF

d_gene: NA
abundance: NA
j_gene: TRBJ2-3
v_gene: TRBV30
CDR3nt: TGTGCCTGGAGTGGTTTGTTGGGCACAGATACGCAGTATTTT
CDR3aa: CAWSGLLGTDTQYF

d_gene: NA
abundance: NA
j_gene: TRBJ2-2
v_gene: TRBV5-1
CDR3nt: TGCGCCAGCAGCTTGGACAGGCACGGGCTGTTTTTT
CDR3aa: CASSLDRHGLFF

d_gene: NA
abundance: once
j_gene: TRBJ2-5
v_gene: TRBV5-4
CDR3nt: TGTGCCAGCAGCTTACCAGCCTCCAAAGAGACCCAGTACTTC
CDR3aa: CASSLPASKETQYF

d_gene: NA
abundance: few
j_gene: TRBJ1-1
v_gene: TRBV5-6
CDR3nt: TGTGCCAGCAGCCCCCCGTCAACGGGGTTGGCTGAAGCTTTCTTT
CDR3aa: CASSPPSTGLAEAFF

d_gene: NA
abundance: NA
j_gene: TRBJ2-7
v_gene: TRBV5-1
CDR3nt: TGCGCCAGCAGCCTATTTTGGGGCGGGTACGAGCAGTACTTC
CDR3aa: CASSLFWGGYEQYF

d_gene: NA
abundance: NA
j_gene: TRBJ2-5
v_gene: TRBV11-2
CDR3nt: TGTGCCAGCAGCAGGGGGACACAAGAGACCCAGTACTTC
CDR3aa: CASSRGTQETQYF

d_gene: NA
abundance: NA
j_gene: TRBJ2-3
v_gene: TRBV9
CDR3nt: TGTGCCAGCAGCGTTGGACCGGGCCAAATTACAGATACGCAGTATTTT
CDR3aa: CASSVGPGQITDTQYF

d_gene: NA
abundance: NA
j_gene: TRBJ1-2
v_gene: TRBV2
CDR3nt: TGTGCCAGCAGTGTTTCCGGGAACGGCTACACCTTC
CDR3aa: CASSVSGNGYTF

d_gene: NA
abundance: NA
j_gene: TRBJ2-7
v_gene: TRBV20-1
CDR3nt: TGCAGTGTAACGGGTTCGGGCGAGCAGTACTTC
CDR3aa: CSVTGSGEQYF

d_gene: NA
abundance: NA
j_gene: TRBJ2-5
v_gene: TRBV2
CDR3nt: TGTGCCAGCAGTCCCATGACGGGGCGAGAGACCCAGTACTTC
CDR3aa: CASSPMTGRETQYF

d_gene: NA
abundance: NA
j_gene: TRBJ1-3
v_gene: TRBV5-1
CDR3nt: TGCGCCAGCAGCTTGGAAGTAGGAGGTACCATATATTTT
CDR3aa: CASSLEVGGTIYF

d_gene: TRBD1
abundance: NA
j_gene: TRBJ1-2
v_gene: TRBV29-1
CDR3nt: TGCAGCGTTGATGGGACAGGGCTAGGGGGCTACACCTTC
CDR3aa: CSVDGTGLGGYTF

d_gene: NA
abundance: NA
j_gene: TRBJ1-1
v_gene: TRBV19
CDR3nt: TGTGCCAGTAGTAAGAGGGCGAACACTGAAGCTTTCTTT
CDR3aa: CASSKRANTEAFF

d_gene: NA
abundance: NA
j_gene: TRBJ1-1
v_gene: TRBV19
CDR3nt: TGTGCCAGCGGGTGGGATCGGGACACTGAAGCTTTCTTT
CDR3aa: CASGWDRDTEAFF

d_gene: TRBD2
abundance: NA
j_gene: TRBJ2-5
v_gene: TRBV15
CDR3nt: TGTGCCACCAGCAGAGATATGCGGGGGGCCATGAGGGCTAAGACCCAGTACTTC
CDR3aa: CATSRDMRGAMRAKTQYF

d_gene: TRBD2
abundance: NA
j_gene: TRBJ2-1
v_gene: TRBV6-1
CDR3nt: TGTGCCAGCCTGGGACTAGCACACAATGAGCAGTTCTTC
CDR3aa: CASLGLAHNEQFF

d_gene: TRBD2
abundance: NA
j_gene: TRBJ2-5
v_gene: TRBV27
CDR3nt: TGTGCCAGCAGTTTAGCGGGGGGGACGGGGACCCAGTACTTC
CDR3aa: CASSLAGGTGTQYF

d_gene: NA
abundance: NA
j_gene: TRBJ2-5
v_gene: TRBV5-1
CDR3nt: TGCGCCAGCAGCGGTAGGGGGGGTCGCGGGGAGACCCAGTACTTC
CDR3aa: CASSGRGGRGETQYF

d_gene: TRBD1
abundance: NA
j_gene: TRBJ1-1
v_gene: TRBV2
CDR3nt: TGTGCCAGCACTATACAGGGGGTGAACACTGAAGCTTTCTTT
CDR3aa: CASTIQGVNTEAFF

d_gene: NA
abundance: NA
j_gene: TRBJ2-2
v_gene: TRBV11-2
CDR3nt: TGTGCCAGCAGCTTAGAGGGCACCGGGGAGCTGTTTTTT
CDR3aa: CASSLEGTGELFF

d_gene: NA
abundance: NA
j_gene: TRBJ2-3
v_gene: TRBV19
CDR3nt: TGTGCCAGTAGATATGGACAACTCAGCACAGATACGCAGTATTTT
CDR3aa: CASRYGQLSTDTQYF

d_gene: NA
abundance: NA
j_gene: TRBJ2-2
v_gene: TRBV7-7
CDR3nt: TGTGCTAGCAGCTTAGCAGGGAACACCGGGGAGCTGTTTTTT
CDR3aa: CASSLAGNTGELFF

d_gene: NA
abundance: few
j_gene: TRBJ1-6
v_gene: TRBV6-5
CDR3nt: TGTGCCAGCAGTCGAGCTCAGGGCAATTCACCCCTCCACTTT
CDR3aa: CASSRAQGNSPLHF

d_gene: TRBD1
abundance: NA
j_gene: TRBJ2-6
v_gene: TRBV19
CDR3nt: TGTGCCAGTAGTATCCGGACAGGGGGCCTCGGGGCCAACGTCCTGACTTTC
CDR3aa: CASSIRTGGLGANVLTF

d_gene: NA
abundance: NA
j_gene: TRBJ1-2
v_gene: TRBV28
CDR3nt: TGTGCCAGCAGCATAGGCTATGGCTACACCTTC
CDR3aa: CASSIGYGYTF

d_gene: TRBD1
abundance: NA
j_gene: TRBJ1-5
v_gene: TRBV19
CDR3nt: TGTGCCAGTAGTATCTCAGGGGGTCAGCCCCAGCATTTT
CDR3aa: CASSISGGQPQHF

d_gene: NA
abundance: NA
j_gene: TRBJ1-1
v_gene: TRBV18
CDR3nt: TGTGCCAGCTCACCGGGTCAGGGCGGCACTGAAGCTTTCTTT
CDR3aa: CASSPGQGGTEAFF

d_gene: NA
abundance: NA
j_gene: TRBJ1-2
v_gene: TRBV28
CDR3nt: TGTGCCAGCAGTTCCCCGGGGGACTTTTATGGCTACACCTTC
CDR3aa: CASSSPGDFYGYTF

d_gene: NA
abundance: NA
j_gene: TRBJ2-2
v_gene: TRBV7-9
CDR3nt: TGTGCCAGCAGCTTAGTCCTGACAGCCGGGGAGCTGTTTTTT
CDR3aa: CASSLVLTAGELFF